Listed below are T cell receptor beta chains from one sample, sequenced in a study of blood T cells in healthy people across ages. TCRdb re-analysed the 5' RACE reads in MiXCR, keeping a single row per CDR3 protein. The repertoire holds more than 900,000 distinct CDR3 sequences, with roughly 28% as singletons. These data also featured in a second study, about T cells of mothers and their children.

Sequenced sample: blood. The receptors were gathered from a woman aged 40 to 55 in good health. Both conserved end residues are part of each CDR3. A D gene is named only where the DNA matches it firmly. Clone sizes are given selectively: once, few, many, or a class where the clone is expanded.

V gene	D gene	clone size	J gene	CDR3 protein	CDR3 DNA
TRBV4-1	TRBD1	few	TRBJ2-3	CASRPTGVGGDTQYF	TGCGCCAGCAGACCGACAGGGGTTGGAGGAGATACGCAGTATTTT
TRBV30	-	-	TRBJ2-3	CAWNQRTDTQYF	TGTGCCTGGAACCAACGCACAGATACGCAGTATTTT
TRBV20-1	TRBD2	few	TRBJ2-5	CSARGVAGNLHEETQYF	TGCAGTGCTAGAGGGGTAGCGGGGAATTTGCATGAAGAGACCCAGTACTTC
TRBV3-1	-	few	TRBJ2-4	CASSPSRGGLAKNIQYF	TGTGCCAGCAGCCCAAGTAGAGGGGGACTAGCCAAAAACATTCAGTACTTC
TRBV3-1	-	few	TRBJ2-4	CASSQVGTGAKNIQYF	TGTGCCAGCAGCCAAGTAGGAACGGGGGCCAAAAACATTCAGTACTTC
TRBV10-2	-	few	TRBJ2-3	CASSELGADTQYF	TGCGCCAGCAGTGAGCTGGGGGCAGATACGCAGTATTTT
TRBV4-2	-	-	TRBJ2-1	CASSQVGGSNEQFF	TGTGCCAGCAGCCAAGTCGGCGGGTCCAATGAGCAGTTCTTC
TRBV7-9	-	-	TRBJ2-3	CASSLSGTTQYF	TGTGCCAGCAGCTTATCGGGGACTACGCAGTATTTT
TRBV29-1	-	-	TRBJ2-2	CSVEVDRMGWSTGELFF	TGCAGCGTTGAAGTGGATAGAATGGGGTGGAGTACCGGGGAGCTGTTTTTT
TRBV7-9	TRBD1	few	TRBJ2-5	CASSAPGQLQETQYF	TGTGCCAGCAGCGCGCCGGGACAGTTACAAGAGACCCAGTACTTC